These T cell receptor beta chains were read from a single sample in a study of blood T cell repertoires in COVID-19. Measured with immunoSEQ multiplex PCR; TCRdb has only the in-frame clones, and not every one. The sample lists about 210,000 clones, 84% seen once, with about 2% in the top ten. Sequencing was performed on peripheral blood. All receptors derive from a middle-aged man who had recovered from COVID-19. Each CDR3 is given with its conserved first and last residue. Each record gives: clone size, J gene, D gene, V gene, CDR3 DNA, CDR3 protein. A D gene is named only where the DNA matches it firmly. Some rows have no size entry. The others give once, few or many, or a class for an expanded clone.

clone_size: NA
j_call: TRBJ1-2
d_call: NA
v_call: TRBV5-6
cdr3_nt: TGTGCCAGCAGCTCCGAGGGAGGGGTGAATGGCTACACCTTC
cdr3_aa: CASSSEGGVNGYTF

clone_size: NA
j_call: TRBJ2-7
d_call: NA
v_call: TRBV5-6
cdr3_nt: TGTGCCAGCAGCTTGGGAGAGGTGCCGGGGGAGCAGTACTTC
cdr3_aa: CASSLGEVPGEQYF

clone_size: NA
j_call: TRBJ1-5
d_call: NA
v_call: TRBV27
cdr3_nt: TGTGCCAGCAGTTTCTCGATCGGTAATCAGCCCCAGCATTTT
cdr3_aa: CASSFSIGNQPQHF

clone_size: NA
j_call: TRBJ1-4
d_call: TRBD1
v_call: TRBV19
cdr3_nt: TGTGCCAGTAGTGGGGACAGGATGGGGACTAATGAAAAACTGTTTTTT
cdr3_aa: CASSGDRMGTNEKLFF

clone_size: many
j_call: TRBJ1-3
d_call: NA
v_call: TRBV18
cdr3_nt: TGTGCCAGCTCACGCGACAGAGGTGGAAACACCATATATTTT
cdr3_aa: CASSRDRGGNTIYF

clone_size: NA
j_call: TRBJ1-6
d_call: TRBD1
v_call: TRBV5-4
cdr3_nt: TGTGCCAGCAGCTCGCGGGACAGGGATAATTCACCCCTCCACTTT
cdr3_aa: CASSSRDRDNSPLHF

clone_size: NA
j_call: TRBJ1-2
d_call: NA
v_call: TRBV20-1
cdr3_nt: TGCAGTGCTAGAGTAACCCCGGGGTACACCTTC
cdr3_aa: CSARVTPGYTF

clone_size: NA
j_call: TRBJ2-6
d_call: NA
v_call: TRBV19
cdr3_nt: TGTGCCAGTAGTACTCAGGCTGGGGCCAACGTCCTGACTTTC
cdr3_aa: CASSTQAGANVLTF

clone_size: NA
j_call: TRBJ1-2
d_call: TRBD1
v_call: TRBV19
cdr3_nt: TGTGCCAGTAACCTTGGACAGGGGGAACGTCAAGGCTACACCTTC
cdr3_aa: CASNLGQGERQGYTF

clone_size: NA
j_call: TRBJ2-7
d_call: TRBD1
v_call: TRBV5-6
cdr3_nt: TGTGCCAGCAGCTCACGGGACAGGGGGCCCTACGAGCAGTACTTC
cdr3_aa: CASSSRDRGPYEQYF

clone_size: few
j_call: TRBJ2-7
d_call: NA
v_call: TRBV7-8
cdr3_nt: TGTGCCAGCAGCTTAGCGGGAGGCAGGTCGTCGCGGCAGTACTTC
cdr3_aa: CASSLAGGRSSRQYF

clone_size: NA
j_call: TRBJ1-2
d_call: TRBD1
v_call: TRBV30
cdr3_nt: TGTGCCTGGAGCAGGGGGGACTATGGCTACACCTTC
cdr3_aa: CAWSRGDYGYTF

clone_size: NA
j_call: TRBJ1-4
d_call: TRBD1
v_call: TRBV5-4
cdr3_nt: TGTGCCAGCAGCTTTAGGACAGGGTCAGGTGAAAAACTGTTTTTT
cdr3_aa: CASSFRTGSGEKLFF

clone_size: once
j_call: TRBJ1-6
d_call: TRBD1
v_call: TRBV28
cdr3_nt: TGTGCCAGCAGCCAACCCGGGACAGCTTCACCCCTCCACTTT
cdr3_aa: CASSQPGTASPLHF

clone_size: NA
j_call: TRBJ1-1
d_call: NA
v_call: TRBV18
cdr3_nt: TGTGCCAGCTCACCACTTCCCCAGAACACTGAAGCTTTCTTT
cdr3_aa: CASSPLPQNTEAFF

clone_size: NA
j_call: TRBJ1-2
d_call: NA
v_call: TRBV16
cdr3_nt: TGTGCCAGCAGGCGCAATCTCAACAGGAACTATGGCTACACCTTC
cdr3_aa: CASRRNLNRNYGYTF

clone_size: NA
j_call: TRBJ2-1
d_call: NA
v_call: TRBV19
cdr3_nt: TGTGCCAGTAGAATGGGGCCGACAGCCTACAATGAGCAGTTCTTC
cdr3_aa: CASRMGPTAYNEQFF

clone_size: NA
j_call: TRBJ2-3
d_call: TRBD2
v_call: TRBV7-2
cdr3_nt: TGTGCCAGCAGCTCGGGACTAGCGGGGGGCACAGATACGCAGTATTTT
cdr3_aa: CASSSGLAGGTDTQYF

clone_size: NA
j_call: TRBJ1-1
d_call: NA
v_call: TRBV6-5
cdr3_nt: TGTGCCAGCAGCGGGGGGGCCGGGGAATGGGCTTTCTTT
cdr3_aa: CASSGGAGEWAFF

clone_size: NA
j_call: TRBJ2-1
d_call: NA
v_call: TRBV10-3
cdr3_nt: TGTGCCATCAGTGAGGGATCGGGTGCAGGGGCTAGCTCCTACAATGAGCAGTTCTTC
cdr3_aa: CAISEGSGAGASSYNEQFF